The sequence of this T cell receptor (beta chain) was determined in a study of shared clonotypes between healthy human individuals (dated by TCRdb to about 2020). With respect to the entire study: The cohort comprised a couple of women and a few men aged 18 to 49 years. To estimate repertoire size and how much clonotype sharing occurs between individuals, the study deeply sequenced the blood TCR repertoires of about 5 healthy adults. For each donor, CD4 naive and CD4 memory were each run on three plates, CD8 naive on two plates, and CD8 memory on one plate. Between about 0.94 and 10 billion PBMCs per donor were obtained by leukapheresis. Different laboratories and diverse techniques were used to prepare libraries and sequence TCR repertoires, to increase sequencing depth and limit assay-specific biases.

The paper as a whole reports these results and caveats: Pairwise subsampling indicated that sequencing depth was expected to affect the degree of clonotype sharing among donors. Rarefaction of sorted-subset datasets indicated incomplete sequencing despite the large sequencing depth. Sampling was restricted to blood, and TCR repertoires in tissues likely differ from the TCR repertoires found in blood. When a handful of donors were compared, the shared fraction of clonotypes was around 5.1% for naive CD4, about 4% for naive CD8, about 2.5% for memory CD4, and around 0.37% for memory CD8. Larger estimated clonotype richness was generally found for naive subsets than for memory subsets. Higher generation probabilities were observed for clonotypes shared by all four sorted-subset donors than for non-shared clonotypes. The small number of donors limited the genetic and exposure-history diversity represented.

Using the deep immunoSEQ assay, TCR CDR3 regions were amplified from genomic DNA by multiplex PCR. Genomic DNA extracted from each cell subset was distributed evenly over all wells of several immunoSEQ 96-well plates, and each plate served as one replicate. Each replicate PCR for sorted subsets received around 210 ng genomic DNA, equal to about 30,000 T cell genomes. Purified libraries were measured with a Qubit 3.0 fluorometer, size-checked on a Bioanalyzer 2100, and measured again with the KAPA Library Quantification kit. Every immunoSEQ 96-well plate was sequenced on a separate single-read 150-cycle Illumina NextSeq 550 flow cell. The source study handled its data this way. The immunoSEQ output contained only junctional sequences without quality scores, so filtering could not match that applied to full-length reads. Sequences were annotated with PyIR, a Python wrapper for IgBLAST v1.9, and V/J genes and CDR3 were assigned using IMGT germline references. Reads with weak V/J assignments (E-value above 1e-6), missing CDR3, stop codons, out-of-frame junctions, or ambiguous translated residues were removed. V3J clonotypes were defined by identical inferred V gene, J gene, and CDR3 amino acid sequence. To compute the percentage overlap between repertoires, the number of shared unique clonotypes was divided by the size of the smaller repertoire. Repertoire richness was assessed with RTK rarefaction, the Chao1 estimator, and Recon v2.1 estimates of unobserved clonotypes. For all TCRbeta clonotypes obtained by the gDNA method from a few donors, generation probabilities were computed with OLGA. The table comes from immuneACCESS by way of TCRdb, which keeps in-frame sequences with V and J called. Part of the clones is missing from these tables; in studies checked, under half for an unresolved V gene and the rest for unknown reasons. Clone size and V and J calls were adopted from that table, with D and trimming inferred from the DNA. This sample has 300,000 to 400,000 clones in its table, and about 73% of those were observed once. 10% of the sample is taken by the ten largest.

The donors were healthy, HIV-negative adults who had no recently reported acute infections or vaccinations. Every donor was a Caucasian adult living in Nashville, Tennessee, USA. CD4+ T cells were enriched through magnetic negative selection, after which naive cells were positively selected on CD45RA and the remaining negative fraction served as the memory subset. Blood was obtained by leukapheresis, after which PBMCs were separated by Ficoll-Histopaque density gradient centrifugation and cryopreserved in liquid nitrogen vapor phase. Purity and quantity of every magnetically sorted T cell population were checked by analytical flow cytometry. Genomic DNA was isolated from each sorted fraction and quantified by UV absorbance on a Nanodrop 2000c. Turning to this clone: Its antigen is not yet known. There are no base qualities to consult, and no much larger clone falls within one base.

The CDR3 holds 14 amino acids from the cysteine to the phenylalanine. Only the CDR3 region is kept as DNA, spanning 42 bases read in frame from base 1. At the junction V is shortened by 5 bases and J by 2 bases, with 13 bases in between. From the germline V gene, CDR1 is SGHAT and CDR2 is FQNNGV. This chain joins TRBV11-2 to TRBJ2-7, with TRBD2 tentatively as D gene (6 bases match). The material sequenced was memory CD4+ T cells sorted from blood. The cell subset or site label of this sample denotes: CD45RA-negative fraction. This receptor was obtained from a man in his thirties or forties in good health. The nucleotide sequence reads TGTGCCAGCAGCCTACGACTAGGCCCCTACGAGCAGTACTTC. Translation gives CASSLRLGPYEQYF.